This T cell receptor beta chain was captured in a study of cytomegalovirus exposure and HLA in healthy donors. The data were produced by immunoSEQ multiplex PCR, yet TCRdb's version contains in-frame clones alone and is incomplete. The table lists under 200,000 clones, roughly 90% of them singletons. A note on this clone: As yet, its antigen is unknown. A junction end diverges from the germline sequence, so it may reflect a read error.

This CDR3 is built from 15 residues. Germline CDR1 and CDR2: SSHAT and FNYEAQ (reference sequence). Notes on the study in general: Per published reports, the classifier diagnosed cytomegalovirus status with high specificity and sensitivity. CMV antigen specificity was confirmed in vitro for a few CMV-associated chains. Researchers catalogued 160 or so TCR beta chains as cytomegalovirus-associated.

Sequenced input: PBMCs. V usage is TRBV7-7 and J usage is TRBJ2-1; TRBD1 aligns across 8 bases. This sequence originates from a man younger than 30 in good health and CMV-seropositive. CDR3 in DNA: TGTGCTAGCAGCTTAGGGACAGGATCCTACAATGAGCAGTTCTTC. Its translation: CASSLGTGSYNEQFF.